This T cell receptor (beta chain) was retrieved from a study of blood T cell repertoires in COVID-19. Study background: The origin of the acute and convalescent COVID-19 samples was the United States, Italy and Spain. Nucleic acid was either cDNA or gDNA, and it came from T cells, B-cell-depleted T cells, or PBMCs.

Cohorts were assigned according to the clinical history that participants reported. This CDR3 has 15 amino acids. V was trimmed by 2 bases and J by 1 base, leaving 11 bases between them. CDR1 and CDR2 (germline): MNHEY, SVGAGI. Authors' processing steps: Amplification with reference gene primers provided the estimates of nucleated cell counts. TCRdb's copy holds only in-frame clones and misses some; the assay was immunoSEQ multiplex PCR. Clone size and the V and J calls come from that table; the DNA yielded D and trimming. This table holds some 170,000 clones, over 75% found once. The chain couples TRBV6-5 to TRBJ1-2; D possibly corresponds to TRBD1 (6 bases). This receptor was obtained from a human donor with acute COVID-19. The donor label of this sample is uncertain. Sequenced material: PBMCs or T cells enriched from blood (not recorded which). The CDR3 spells CASSYGGGGNYGYTF. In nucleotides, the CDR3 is TGTGCCAGCAGTTACGGGGGAGGGGGTAACTATGGCTACACCTTC.